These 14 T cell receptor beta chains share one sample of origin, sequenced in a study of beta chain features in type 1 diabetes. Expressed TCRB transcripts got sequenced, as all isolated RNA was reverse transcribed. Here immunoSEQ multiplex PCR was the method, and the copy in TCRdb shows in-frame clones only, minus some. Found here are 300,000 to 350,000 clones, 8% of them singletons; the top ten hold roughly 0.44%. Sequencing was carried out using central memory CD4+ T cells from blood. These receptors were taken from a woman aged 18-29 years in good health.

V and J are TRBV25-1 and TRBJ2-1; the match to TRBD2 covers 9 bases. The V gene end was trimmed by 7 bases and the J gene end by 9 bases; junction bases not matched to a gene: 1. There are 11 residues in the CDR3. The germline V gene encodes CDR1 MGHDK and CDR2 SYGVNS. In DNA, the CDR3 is TGTGCCAGCACGGGACTAGCTGAGCAGTTCTTC. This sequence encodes CASTGLAEQFF.

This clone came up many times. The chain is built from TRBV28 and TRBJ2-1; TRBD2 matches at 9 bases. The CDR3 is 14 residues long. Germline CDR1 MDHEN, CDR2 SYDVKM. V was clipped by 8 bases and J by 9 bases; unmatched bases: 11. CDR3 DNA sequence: TGTGCCAGCGTCTCTAGCGGGGTCTTAACTGAGCAGTTCTTC. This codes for CASVSSGVLTEQFF. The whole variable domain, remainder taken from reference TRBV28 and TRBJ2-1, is DVKVTQSSRYLVKRTGEKVFLECVQDMDHENMFWYRQDPGLGLRLIYFSYDVKMKEKGDIPEGYSVSREKKERFSLILESASTNQTSMYLCASVSSGVLTEQFFGPGTRLTVL.

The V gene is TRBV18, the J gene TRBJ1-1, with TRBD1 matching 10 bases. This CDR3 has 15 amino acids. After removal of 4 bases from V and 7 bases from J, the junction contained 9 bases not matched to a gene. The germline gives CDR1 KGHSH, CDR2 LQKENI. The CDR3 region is CASSQTGQGGYEAFF. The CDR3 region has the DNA TGTGCCAGCTCACAAACCGGACAGGGGGGTTATGAAGCTTTCTTT.

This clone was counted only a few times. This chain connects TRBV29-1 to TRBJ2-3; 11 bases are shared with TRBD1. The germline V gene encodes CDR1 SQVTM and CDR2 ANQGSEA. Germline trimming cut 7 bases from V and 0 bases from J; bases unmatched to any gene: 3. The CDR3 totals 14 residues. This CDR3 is CSAGQGASTDTQYF. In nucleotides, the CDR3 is TGCAGCGCCGGACAGGGGGCTAGCACAGATACGCAGTATTTT.

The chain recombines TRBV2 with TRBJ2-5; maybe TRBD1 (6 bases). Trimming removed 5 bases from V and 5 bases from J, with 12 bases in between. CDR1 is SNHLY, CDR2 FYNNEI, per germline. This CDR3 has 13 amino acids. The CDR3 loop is CASSQTGLETQYF. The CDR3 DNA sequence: TGTGCCAGCAGTCAAACAGGGCTCGAGACCCAGTACTTC.

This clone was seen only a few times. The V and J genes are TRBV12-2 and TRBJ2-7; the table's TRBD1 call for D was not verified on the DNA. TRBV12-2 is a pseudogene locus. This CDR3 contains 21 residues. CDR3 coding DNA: TGTGCAAGTCGCTTAGAAGGTTGCAAGGGGCCCGATCCGGGCCCCTCCTACGAGCAGTACTTC. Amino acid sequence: CASRLEGCKGPDPGPSYEQYF.

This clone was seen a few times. The CDR3 bases are TGTGCCAGCAGCCCGTTCATCGAGCGGCAGCCCCAGCATTTT. Encoded protein: CASSPFIERQPQHF. This chain links TRBV7-6 with TRBJ1-5; D unclear. The CDR3 sequence is 14 residues long. V was trimmed by 5 bases and J by 7 bases, leaving 15 bases between them. In germline, CDR1 is SGHVS, CDR2 FNYEAQ.

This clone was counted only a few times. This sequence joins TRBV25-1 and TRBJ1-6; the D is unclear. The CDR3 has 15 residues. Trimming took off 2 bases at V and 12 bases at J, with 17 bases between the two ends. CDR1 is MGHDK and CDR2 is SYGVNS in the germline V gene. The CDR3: CASSEGGSGRGPLHF. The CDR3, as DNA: TGTGCCAGCAGTGAAGGCGGCAGTGGCCGGGGACCCCTCCACTTT.

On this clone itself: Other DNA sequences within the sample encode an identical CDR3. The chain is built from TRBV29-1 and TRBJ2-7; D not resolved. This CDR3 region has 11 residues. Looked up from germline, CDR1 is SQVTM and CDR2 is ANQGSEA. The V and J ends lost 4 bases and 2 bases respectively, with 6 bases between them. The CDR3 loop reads CSVVVAYEQYF. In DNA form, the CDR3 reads TGCAGCGTTGTAGTGGCCTACGAGCAGTACTTC.

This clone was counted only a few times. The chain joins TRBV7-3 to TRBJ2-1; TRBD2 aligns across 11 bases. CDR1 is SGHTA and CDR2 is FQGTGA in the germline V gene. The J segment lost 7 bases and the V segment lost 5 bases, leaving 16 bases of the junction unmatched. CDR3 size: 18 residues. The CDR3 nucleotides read TGTGCCAGCAGCAGTCAAACGAGCACTAGCGGGAGCCGTAATGAGCAGTTCTTC. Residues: CASSSQTSTSGSRNEQFF.

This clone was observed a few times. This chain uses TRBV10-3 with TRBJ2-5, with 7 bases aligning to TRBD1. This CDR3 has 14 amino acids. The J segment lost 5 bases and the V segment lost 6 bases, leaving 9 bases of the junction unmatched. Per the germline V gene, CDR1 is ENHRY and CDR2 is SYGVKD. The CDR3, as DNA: TGTGCCATCAGCGCGACAGGGAGTAGGGAGACCCAGTACTTC. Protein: CAISATGSRETQYF.

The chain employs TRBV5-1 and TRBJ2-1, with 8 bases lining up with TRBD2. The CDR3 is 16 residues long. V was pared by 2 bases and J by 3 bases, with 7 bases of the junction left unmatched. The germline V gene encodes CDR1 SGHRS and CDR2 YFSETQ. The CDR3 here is CASSFSLAAGYNEQFF. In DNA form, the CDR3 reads TGCGCCAGCAGCTTCTCACTAGCGGCCGGCTACAATGAGCAGTTCTTC.

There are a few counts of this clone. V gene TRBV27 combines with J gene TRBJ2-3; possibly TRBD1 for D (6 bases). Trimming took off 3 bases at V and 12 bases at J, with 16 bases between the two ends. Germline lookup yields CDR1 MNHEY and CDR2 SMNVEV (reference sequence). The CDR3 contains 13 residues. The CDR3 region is CASSFFRGTPQYF. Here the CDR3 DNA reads TGTGCCAGCAGTTTCTTCAGGGGCACACCTCAGTATTTT.

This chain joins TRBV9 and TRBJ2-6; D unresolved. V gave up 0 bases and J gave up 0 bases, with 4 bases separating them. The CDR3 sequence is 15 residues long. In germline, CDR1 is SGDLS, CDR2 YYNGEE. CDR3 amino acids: CASSVGHSGANVLTF. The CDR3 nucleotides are TGTGCCAGCAGCGTAGGACACTCTGGGGCCAACGTCCTGACTTTC.